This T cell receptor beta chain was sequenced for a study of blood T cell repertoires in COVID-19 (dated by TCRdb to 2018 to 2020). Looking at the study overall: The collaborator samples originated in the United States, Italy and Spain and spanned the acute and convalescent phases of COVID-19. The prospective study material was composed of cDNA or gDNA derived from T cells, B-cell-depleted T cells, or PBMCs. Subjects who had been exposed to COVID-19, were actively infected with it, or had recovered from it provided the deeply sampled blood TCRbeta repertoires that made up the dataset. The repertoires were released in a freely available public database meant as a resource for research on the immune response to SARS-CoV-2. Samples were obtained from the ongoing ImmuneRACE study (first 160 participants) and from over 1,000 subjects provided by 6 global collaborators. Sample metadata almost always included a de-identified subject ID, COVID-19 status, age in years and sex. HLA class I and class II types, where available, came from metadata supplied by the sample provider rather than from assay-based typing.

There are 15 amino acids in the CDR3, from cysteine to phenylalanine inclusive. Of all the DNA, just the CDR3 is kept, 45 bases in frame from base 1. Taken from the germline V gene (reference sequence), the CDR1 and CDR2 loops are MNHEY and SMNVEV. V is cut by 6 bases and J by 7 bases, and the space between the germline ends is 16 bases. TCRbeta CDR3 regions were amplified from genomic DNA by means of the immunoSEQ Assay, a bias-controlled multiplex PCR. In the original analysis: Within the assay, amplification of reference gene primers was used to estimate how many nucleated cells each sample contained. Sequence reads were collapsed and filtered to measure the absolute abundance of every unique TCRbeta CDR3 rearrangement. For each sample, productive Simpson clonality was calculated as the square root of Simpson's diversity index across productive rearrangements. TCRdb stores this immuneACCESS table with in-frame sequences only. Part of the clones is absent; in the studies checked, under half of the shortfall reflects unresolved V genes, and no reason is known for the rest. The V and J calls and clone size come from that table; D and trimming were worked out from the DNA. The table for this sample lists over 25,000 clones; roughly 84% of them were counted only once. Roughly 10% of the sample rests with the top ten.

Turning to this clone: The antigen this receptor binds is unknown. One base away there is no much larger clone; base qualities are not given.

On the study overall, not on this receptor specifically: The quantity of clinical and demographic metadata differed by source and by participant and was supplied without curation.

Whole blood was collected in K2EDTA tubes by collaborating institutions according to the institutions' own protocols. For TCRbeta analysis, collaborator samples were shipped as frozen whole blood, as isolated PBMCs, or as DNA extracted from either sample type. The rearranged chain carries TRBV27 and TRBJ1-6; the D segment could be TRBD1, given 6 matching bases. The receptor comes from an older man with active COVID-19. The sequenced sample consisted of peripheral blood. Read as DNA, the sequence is TGTGCCAGCAGCCCAGATCGGACAGACAATTCACCCCTCCACTTT. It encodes CASSPDRTDNSPLHF.